This entry features one T cell receptor (beta chain) sequence. Its antigen is undetermined. This specimen belongs to a study of glioma-infiltrating T cells after dendritic cell vaccination. The wider study: Autologous tumor lysate-pulsed dendritic cell vaccination was given between 2003 and 2012. Study-wide results and caveats: Only a small number of patients had complete blood and tumor samples.

Time point of the sample: after dendritic cell vaccination, including at tumor progression/relapse. Isocitrate dehydrogenase mutation was absent in all glioblastoma patients. This CDR3 region has 16 residues. With V trimmed by 0 bases and J by 6 bases, 6 bases remained unmatched. CDR1 is LNHDA, CDR2 SQIVND, per germline (reference sequence). The primer mix had 60 V beta and 13 J beta primers. TCRdb's copy holds only in-frame clones and misses some; the assay was immunoSEQ multiplex PCR. The profile shows more than 70,000 clones, around 86% of them singletons. This receptor was obtained from a human donor with glioblastoma. The chain joins TRBV19 to TRBJ2-1; 9 bases are a match to TRBD1. The sequencing here drew on blood, taken after dendritic cell vaccination. This CDR3 reads CASSIDETGGTNEQFF. The CDR3 coding sequence is TGTGCCAGTAGTATAGATGAGACAGGGGGAACCAATGAGCAGTTCTTC.